A selection of T cell receptor beta chains follows, all from one sample in a study of shared clonotypes between healthy human individuals. The method was immunoSEQ multiplex PCR; TCRdb's version includes in-frame clones alone and lacks a portion of them. The sample contains millions of clones, approximately 94% of which appear only once. The material sequenced was naive CD8+ T cells sorted from blood. All receptors come from a man aged 18 to 35 in good health. Both conserved end residues are part of each CDR3.

V gene	J gene	CDR3 protein
TRBV4-1	TRBJ2-7	CASSQDRTATYEQYF
TRBV13	TRBJ2-3	CASSSRQGGINTQYF
TRBV27	TRBJ1-2	CASSSPTDTNYGYTF
TRBV30	TRBJ2-7	CAWSGGGHFSYEQYF
TRBV29-1	TRBJ2-7	CSVGDTQGSYEQYF
TRBV27	TRBJ1-3	CASSPSGTLSGNTIYF
TRBV4-1	TRBJ2-1	CASSHDGTGYEQFF
TRBV10-3	TRBJ2-7	CAISDDISYEQYF
TRBV5-6	TRBJ2-5	CASSSMTGETQYF
TRBV9	TRBJ2-1	CASSAGGSSLYNEQFF
TRBV4-1	TRBJ1-5	CASSQESSDQPQHF
TRBV9	TRBJ1-4	CASSVVGDATNEKLFF
TRBV4-1	TRBJ1-2	CASSQDQALTYYGYTF
TRBV28	TRBJ2-3	CASSLQGLTDTQYF
TRBV6-5	TRBJ1-2	CASQNRGPYYGYTF
TRBV5-6	TRBJ1-1	CASTSLSFTEAFF
TRBV9	TRBJ1-5	CASSVGVEGLQPQHF
TRBV13	TRBJ1-2	CASSPGDRGNYGYTF
TRBV18	TRBJ2-7	CASSPADRSPYEQYF
TRBV12-5	TRBJ2-2	CASGLELAAPGELFF
TRBV5-1	TRBJ1-3	CASSLELALSGNTIYF
TRBV6-1	TRBJ1-2	CASSVGAAPTLGYTF
TRBV13	TRBJ2-7	CASSLGARVDEQYF
TRBV13	TRBJ2-2	CATRDGVNTGELFF
TRBV19	TRBJ2-1	CASSTEVPYNEQFF
TRBV6-6	TRBJ2-2	CASTGHSDNAGELFF
TRBV6-1	TRBJ1-1	CASRDWGTEAFF
TRBV6-6	TRBJ1-2	CASRQGGGYGYTF
TRBV7-9	TRBJ2-7	CASSLAGGIYEQYF